Shown below are 16 T cell receptor beta chains from a single sample sequenced in a study of shared clonotypes between healthy human individuals. The data were produced by immunoSEQ multiplex PCR, yet TCRdb's version contains in-frame clones alone and is incomplete. This sample yields approximately 330,000 clones, of which 70% to 75% are seen a single time; about 9.4% belongs to the top ten. Sequencing was done on a sample of memory CD4+ T cells sorted from blood. Specified subset: CD45RA-negative fraction. These TCRs come from a young man in good health.

This clone has only a few counts. The gene calls are TRBV28 and TRBJ2-2, with D possibly matching TRBD2 (5 bases). Germline CDR1 is MDHEN and CDR2 is SYDVKM. The CDR3 extends over 16 amino acids. Trimming removed 3 bases at V and 5 bases at J, with 16 bases between. CDR3 region: CASSFGRLGRTGELFF. The CDR3 nucleotides read TGTGCCAGCAGTTTTGGTCGGTTAGGGAGAACCGGGGAGCTGTTTTTT.

The V and J genes are TRBV25-1 and TRBJ2-4; 7 bases line up with TRBD1. J lost 7 bases, V lost 5 bases, and 20 bases had no gene match. The CDR3 is 18 residues long. Germline V gene lookup returns CDR1 MGHDK and CDR2 SYGVNS. The CDR3 DNA is TGTGCCAGCAGTCACGCCGAGGACCCAGACAGGGATTGGAACATTCAGTACTTC. Residues: CASSHAEDPDRDWNIQYF.

This clone was detected only once. The chain employs TRBV6-1 and TRBJ2-1; TRBD1 or TRBD2 may be the D gene (6 bases each). This CDR3 has 16 residues. V lost 1 base to trimming and J lost 6 bases, with 16 bases between them. From germline, CDR1 is MNHNS and CDR2 SASEGT. The CDR3 sequence is CASSEEWGARANEQFF. CDR3 coding DNA: TGTGCCAGCAGTGAAGAATGGGGGGCCAGAGCCAATGAGCAGTTCTTC.

This clone is a singleton in its sample. The rearrangement links TRBV6-1 to TRBJ1-2; D gene uncertain. Trimming left V 4 bases short and J 3 bases short, with 9 bases between. Germline CDR1 is MNHNS and CDR2 is SASEGT. There are 13 residues in the CDR3. CDR3 loop: CASSVTRDYGYTF. For the CDR3, the DNA is TGTGCCAGCAGTGTCACACGGGACTATGGCTACACCTTC.

The chain is built from TRBV7-9 and TRBJ1-1; TRBD1 might be the D (5 bases). Looked up from germline, CDR1 is SEHNR and CDR2 is FQNEAQ (reference sequence). The CDR3 runs 17 residues. Between the trimmed V and J ends, which lost 1 base and 1 base, there was a span of 16 bases. The CDR3 protein is CASSLGVVDSPNTEAFF. The CDR3 DNA reads TGTGCCAGCAGCTTAGGGGTCGTAGACAGCCCGAACACTGAAGCTTTCTTT.

The chain employs TRBV25-1 and TRBJ2-7; 7 positions agree with TRBD1. Germline values: CDR1 MGHDK, CDR2 SYGVNS. This CDR3 region has 16 residues. V dropped 2 bases and J dropped 7; count of bases not matched to a gene: 14. CDR3 loop: CASSERDRHDSLEQYF. CDR3 bases: TGTGCCAGCAGTGAACGGGACAGACATGATTCTTTGGAGCAGTACTTC.

The chain has TRBV5-6 and TRBJ1-3; TRBD1 might be the D (5 bases). Germline CDR1 reads SGHDT; CDR2 reads YYEEEE. This CDR3 comprises 14 residues. V was clipped by 1 base and J by 3 bases, with 8 bases between them. CDR3 DNA sequence: TGTGCCAGCAGCTTGTCGGGGGTTGGAAACACCATATATTTT. Amino acid sequence: CASSLSGVGNTIYF.

The chain carries TRBV9 and TRBJ2-1; 13 bases align to TRBD2. CDR1 SGDLS and CDR2 YYNGEE come from the germline V gene. This CDR3 is built from 17 residues. Trimming cost V 4 bases and J 4 bases; bases outside gene matches: 8. This CDR3 is CASSLGLAGERYNEQFF. The CDR3 DNA sequence: TGTGCCAGCAGCCTTGGACTAGCGGGAGAACGGTACAATGAGCAGTTCTTC.

The genes are TRBV7-8 and TRBJ2-1; D may match TRBD1 or TRBD2 (5 bases each). The germline CDR1 and CDR2 sequences are SGHVS and FQNEAQ. This CDR3 is built from 15 residues. V gave up 4 bases and J gave up 6 bases, with 16 bases separating them. The CDR3 reads CASSWPGPLGNEQFF. For the CDR3, the DNA is TGTGCCAGCAGCTGGCCGGGGCCCTTGGGCAATGAGCAGTTCTTC.

The CDR3 nucleotides are TGTGCCAGCTCACCACCTGGGGGCCCCTACAATGAGCAGTTCTTC. Protein product: CASSPPGGPYNEQFF. The chain is built from TRBV18 and TRBJ2-1; weak D call: TRBD1 (6 bases). The CDR3 runs 15 residues. Per germline, CDR1 KGHSH and CDR2 LQKENI. Trimming stripped 0 bases from V and 2 bases from J, with 8 bases between.

This clone occurred once. The chain links TRBV5-1 to TRBJ2-3, with D tentatively TRBD2 (5 bases). This CDR3 spans 13 amino acids. Germline V lookup: CDR1 SGHRS, CDR2 YFSETQ. The V gene lost 2 bases and the J gene lost 3 bases, with 7 bases spanning the gap. CDR3 in amino acids: CASSFTGTDTQYF. The CDR3, as DNA: TGCGCCAGCAGCTTTACGGGGACAGATACGCAGTATTTT.

The CDR3 region is CASSVTSGKYNEQFF. The CDR3, as DNA: TGTGCCAGCAGCGTAACTAGCGGCAAGTACAATGAGCAGTTCTTC. The chain links TRBV6-1 to TRBJ2-1, with 8 bases identical to TRBD2. Looked up from germline, CDR1 is MNHNS and CDR2 is SASEGT. This CDR3 region has 15 residues. The V gene end was trimmed by 6 bases and the J gene end by 4 bases; junction bases not matched to a gene: 8.

V usage is TRBV4-1 and J usage is TRBJ2-3; D gene unclear. V lost 1 base to trimming and J lost 1 base, with 12 bases between them. CDR1 is MGHRA, CDR2 YSYEKL, per germline. The CDR3 is made up of 16 amino acids. The CDR3, as DNA: TGCGCCAGCAGCCAAGTTCAGAGCCTTGGCACAGATACGCAGTATTTT. Its translation is CASSQVQSLGTDTQYF.

The rearrangement joins TRBV5-4 to TRBJ2-7, with a possible D match to TRBD2 (5 bases). Germline CDR1 reads SGHNT; CDR2 reads YYREEE (reference sequence). Trimming left V 5 bases short and J 0 bases short, with 12 bases between. The CDR3 has 14 amino acids. The CDR3 region has the DNA TGTGCCAGCAGTTTGCCTAGCAGCTCCTACGAGCAGTACTTC. This gives the protein CASSLPSSSYEQYF. Based on the CDR3 plus reference TRBV5-4 and TRBJ2-7, the full variable domain is ETGVTQSPTHLIKTRGQQVTLRCSSQSGHNTVSWYQQALGQGPQFIFQYYREEENGRGNFPPRFSGLQFPNYSSELNVNALELDDSALYLCASSLPSSSYEQYFGPGTRLTVT.

CDR3: CASSYLIGPTDTQYF. For the CDR3, the DNA is TGTGCCAGCAGCTACCTTATAGGGCCCACAGATACGCAGTATTTT. V gene TRBV5-6 combines with J gene TRBJ2-3; no clear D. V was trimmed by 3 bases and J by 2 bases, leaving 13 bases between them. This CDR3 is built from 15 residues. CDR1 is SGHDT, CDR2 YYEEEE, per germline.

The chain has TRBV7-2 and TRBJ1-1; D possibly corresponds to TRBD1 (5 bases). Trimming cost V 0 bases and J 7 bases, with 6 bases left between them. This CDR3 comprises 12 residues. The germline gives CDR1 SGHTA, CDR2 FQGNSA. In DNA form, the CDR3 reads TGTGCCAGCAGCTTAGCCGGGGGTGAAGCTTTCTTT. It specifies CASSLAGGEAFF.